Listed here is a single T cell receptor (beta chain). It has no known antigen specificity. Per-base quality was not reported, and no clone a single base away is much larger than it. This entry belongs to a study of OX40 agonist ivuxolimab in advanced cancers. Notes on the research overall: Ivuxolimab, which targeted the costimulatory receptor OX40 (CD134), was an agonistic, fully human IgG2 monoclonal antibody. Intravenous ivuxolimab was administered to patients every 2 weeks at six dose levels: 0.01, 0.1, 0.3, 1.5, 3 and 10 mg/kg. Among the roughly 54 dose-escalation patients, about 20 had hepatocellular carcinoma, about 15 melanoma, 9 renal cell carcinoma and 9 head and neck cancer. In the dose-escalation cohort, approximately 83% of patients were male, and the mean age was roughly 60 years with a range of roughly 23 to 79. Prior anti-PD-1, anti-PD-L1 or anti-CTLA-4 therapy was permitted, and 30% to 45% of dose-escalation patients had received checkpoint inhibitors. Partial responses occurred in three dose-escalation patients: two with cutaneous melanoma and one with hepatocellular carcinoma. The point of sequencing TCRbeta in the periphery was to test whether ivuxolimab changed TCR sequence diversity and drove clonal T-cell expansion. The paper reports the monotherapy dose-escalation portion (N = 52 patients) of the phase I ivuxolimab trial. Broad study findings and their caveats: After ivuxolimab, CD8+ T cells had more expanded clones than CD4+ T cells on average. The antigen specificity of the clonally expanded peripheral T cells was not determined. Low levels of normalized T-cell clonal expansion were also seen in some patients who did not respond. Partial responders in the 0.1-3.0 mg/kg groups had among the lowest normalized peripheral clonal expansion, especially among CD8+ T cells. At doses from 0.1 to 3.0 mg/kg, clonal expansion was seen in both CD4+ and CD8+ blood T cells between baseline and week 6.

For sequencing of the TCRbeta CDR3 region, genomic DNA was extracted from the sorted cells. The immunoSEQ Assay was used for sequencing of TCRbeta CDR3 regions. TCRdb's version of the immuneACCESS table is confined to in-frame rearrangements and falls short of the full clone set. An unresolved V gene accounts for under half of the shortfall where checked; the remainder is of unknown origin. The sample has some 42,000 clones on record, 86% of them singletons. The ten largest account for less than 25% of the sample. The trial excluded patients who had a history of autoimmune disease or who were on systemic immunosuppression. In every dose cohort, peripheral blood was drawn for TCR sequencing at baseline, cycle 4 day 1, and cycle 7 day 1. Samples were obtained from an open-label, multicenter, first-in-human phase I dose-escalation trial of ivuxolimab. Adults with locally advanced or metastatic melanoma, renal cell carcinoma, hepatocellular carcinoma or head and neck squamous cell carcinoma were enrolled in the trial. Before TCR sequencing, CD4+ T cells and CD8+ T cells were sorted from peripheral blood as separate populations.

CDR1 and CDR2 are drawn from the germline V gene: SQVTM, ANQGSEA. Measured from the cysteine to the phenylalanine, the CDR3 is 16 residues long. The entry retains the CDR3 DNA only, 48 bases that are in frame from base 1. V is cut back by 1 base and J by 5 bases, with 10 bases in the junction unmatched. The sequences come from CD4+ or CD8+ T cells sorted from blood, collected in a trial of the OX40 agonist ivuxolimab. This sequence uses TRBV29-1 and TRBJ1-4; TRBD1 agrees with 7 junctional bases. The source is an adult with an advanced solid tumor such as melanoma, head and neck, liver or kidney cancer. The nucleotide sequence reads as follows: TGCAGCGTTGAAGGAGAGACCGGGACAGAGAATGAAAAACTGTTTTTT. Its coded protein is CSVEGETGTENEKLFF.